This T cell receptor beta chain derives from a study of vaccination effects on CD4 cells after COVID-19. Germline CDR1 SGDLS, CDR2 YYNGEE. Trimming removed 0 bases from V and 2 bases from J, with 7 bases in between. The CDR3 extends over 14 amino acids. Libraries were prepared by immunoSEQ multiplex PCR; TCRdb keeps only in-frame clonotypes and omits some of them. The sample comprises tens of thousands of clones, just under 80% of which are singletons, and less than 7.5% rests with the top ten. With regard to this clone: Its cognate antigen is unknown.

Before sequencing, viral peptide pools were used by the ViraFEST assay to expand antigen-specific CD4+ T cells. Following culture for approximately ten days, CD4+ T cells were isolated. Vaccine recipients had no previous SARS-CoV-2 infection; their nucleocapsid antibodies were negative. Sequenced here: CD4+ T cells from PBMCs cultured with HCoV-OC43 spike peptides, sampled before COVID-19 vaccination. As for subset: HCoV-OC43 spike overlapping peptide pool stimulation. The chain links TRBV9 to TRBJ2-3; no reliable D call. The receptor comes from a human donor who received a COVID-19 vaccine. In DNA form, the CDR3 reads TGTGCCAGCAGCGTAGGGCAGCTCACAGATACGCAGTATTTT. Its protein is CASSVGQLTDTQYF. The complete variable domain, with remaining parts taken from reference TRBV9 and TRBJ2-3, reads DSGVTQTPKHLITATGQRVTLRCSPRSGDLSVYWYQQSLDQGLQFLIQYYNGEERAKGNILERFSAQQFPDLHSELNLSSLELGDSALYFCASSVGQLTDTQYFGPGTRLTVL.